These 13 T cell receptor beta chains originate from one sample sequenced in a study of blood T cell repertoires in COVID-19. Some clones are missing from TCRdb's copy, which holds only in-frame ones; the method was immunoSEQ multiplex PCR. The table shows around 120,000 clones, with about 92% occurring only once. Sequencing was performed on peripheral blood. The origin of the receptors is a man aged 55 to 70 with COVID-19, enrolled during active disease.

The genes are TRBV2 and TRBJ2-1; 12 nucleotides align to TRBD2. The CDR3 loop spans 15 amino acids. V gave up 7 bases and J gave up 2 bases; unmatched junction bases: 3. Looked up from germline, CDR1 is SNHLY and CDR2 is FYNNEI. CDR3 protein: CASTRTSGTYNEQFF. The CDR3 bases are TGTGCCAGCACAAGGACTAGCGGGACCTACAATGAGCAGTTCTTC.

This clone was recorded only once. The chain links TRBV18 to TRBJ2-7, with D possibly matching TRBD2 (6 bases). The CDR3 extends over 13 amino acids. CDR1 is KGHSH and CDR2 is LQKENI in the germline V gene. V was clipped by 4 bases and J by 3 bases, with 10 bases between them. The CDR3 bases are TGTGCCAGCTCACGGGGACTTTACTACGAGCAGTACTTC. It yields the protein CASSRGLYYEQYF.

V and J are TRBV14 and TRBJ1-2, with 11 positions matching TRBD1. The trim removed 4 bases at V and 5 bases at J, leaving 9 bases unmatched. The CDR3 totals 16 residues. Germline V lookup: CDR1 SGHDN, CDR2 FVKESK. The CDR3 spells CASSLRTGGSLYGYTF. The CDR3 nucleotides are TGTGCCAGCAGCCTTCGGACAGGGGGCTCCTTGTATGGCTACACCTTC.

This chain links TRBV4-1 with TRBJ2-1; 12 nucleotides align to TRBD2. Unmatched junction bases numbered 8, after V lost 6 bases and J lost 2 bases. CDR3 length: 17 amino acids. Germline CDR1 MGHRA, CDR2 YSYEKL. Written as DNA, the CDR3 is TGCGCCAGCAGATTTCGACTAGCGGGAGATGCCTACAATGAGCAGTTCTTC. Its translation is CASRFRLAGDAYNEQFF.

The CDR3 DNA reads as TGCGCCAGCAGCTTGGCTGATAGTGACGGGGAGCAGTACTTC. It encodes CASSLADSDGEQYF. V gene TRBV5-1 combines with J gene TRBJ2-7; D gene unclear. The CDR3 is made up of 14 amino acids. Looked up from germline, CDR1 is SGHRS and CDR2 is YFSETQ. V lost 0 bases to trimming and J lost 7 bases, with 14 bases between them.

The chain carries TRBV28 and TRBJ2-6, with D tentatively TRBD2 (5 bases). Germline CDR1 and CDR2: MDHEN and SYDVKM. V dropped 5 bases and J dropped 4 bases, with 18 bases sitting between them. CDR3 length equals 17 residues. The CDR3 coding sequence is TGTGCCAGCAGTCCCCCGTTAGGGTCTAGCGGGGCCAACGTCCTGACTTTC. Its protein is CASSPPLGSSGANVLTF.

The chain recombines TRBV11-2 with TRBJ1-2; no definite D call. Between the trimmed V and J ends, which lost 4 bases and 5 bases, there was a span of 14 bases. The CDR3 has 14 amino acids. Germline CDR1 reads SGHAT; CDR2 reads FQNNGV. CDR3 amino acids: CASSSLALLYGYTF. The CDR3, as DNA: TGTGCCAGCAGCTCTTTGGCCCTTCTGTATGGCTACACCTTC. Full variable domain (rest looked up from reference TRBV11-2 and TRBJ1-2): EAGVAQSPRYKIIEKRQSVAFWCNPISGHATLYWYQQILGQGPKLLIQFQNNGVVDDSQLPKDRFSAERLKGVDSTLKIQPAKLEDSAVYLCASSSLALLYGYTFGSGTRLTVV.

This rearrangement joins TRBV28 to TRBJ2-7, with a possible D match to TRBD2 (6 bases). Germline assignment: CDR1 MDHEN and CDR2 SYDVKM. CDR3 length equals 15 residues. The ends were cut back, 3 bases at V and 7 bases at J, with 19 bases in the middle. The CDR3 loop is CASSLRKGGVREQYF. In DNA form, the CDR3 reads TGTGCCAGCAGTTTGCGCAAAGGAGGGGTGAGGGAGCAGTACTTC.

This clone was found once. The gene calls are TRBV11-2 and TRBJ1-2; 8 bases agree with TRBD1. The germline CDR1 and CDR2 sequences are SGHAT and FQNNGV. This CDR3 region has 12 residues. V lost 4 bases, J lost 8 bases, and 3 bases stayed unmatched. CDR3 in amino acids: CASSSRQGGYTF. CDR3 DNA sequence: TGTGCCAGCAGCTCACGACAGGGGGGCTACACCTTC. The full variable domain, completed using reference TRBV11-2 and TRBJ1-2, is EAGVAQSPRYKIIEKRQSVAFWCNPISGHATLYWYQQILGQGPKLLIQFQNNGVVDDSQLPKDRFSAERLKGVDSTLKIQPAKLEDSAVYLCASSSRQGGYTFGSGTRLTVV.

The CDR3 region is CASREGNQPQHF. The CDR3 bases are TGTGCCAGTAGGGAGGGGAATCAGCCCCAGCATTTT. The chain is built from TRBV19 and TRBJ1-5; a weak D match, TRBD1 (5 bases). V lost 6 bases, J lost 4 bases, and 7 bases lay in between. The CDR3 has 12 residues. CDR1 and CDR2 from the germline V gene are LNHDA and SQIVND (reference sequence).

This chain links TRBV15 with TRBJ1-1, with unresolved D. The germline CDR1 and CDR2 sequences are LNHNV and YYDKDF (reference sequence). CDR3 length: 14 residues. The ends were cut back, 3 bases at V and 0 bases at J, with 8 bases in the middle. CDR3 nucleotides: TGTGCCACCAGCAGTAAGCTTTTGAACACTGAAGCTTTCTTT. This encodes CATSSKLLNTEAFF.

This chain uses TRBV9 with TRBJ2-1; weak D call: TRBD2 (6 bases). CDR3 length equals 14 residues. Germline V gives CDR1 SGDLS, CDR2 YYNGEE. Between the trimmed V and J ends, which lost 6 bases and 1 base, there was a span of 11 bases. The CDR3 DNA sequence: TGTGCCAGCACTCCGGGACTGTCCTACAATGAGCAGTTCTTC. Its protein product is CASTPGLSYNEQFF.

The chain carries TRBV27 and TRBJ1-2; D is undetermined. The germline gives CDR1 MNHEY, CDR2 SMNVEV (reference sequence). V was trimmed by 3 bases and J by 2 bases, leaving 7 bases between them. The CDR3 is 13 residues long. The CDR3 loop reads CASSFRGNYGYTF. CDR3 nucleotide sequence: TGTGCCAGCAGTTTCCGGGGAAACTATGGCTACACCTTC.